This TCR beta chain was identified during a study of HIV-infected children after antiretroviral therapy interruption. Background on the study: Interruption-arm samples span weeks 0, 12, interruption end (24 or 48), and about 3 years post-study.

The sample holds many counts of this clonotype. Unique molecular identifiers were included in an RNA-based 3' RACE TCR library. TCRdb processed the 3' RACE reads anew with MiXCR; each CDR3 protein has one entry. The sample yields roughly 46,000 distinct CDR3 sequences, 4.3% seen once. The CDR3 covers 13 residues. Trimming pared 6 bases from V and 5 bases from J, leaving 13 bases between. Noted treatment: PENTA 11 planned treatment interruption arm or continuous ART arm. Naive CD4+ CD45RA+ CD45RO- T cells were sorted from thawed PBMCs. The chain links TRBV12-3 or TRBV12-4 to TRBJ1-1, with a weak D call TRBD1 (5 bases). The specimen was CD45RA+ CD4+ T cells from PBMCs, pooled from several time points, collected from a donor given antiretroviral therapy, either interrupted or continuous. Noted subset: naive CD4+ CD45RA+ CD45RO- T cells. The sequence derives from a pool of human donors with HIV. CDR3 coding DNA: TGTGCCAGCAGCCCTGAGAGGGGTACTGAAGCTTTCTTT. It translates to CASSPERGTEAFF.